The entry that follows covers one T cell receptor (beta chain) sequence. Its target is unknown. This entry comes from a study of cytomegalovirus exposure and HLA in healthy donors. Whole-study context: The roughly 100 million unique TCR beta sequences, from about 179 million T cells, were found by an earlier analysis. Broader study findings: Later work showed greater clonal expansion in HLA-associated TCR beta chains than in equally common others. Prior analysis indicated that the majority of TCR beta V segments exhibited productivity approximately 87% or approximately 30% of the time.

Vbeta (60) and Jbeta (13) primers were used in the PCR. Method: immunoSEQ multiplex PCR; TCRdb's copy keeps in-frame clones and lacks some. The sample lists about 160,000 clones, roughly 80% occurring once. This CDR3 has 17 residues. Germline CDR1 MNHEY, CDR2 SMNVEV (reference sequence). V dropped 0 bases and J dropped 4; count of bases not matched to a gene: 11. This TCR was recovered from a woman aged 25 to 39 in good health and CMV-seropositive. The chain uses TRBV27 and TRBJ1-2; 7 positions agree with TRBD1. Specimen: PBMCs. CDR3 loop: CASSLSGGTARGYGYTF. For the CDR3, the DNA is TGTGCCAGCAGTTTATCGGGCGGGACAGCCAGAGGCTATGGCTACACCTTC.